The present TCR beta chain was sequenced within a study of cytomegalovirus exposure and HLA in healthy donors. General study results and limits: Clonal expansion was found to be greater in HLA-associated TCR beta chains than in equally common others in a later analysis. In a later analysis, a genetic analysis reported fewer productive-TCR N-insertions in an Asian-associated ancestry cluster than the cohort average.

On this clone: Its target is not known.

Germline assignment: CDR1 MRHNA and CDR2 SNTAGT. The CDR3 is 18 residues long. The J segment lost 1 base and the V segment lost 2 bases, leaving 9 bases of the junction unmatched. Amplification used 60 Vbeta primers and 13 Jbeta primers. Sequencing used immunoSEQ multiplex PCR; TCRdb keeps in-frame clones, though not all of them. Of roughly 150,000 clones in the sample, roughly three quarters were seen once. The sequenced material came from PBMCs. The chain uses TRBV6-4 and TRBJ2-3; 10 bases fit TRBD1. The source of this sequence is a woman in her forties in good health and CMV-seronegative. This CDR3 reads CASSDSPPGTGGTDTQYF. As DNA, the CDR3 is TGTGCCAGCAGTGACAGCCCTCCAGGGACAGGGGGCACAGATACGCAGTATTTT.